This T cell receptor (beta chain) was recovered during a study of blood T cell repertoires in COVID-19. Using immunoSEQ multiplex PCR, the repertoire was profiled, and TCRdb retains in-frame clones only, with some absent. In the table there are under 150,000 clones, around 86% of which are singletons. CDR3 length: 15 residues. The V gene end was trimmed by 3 bases and the J gene end by 8 bases; junction bases not matched to a gene: 7. The germline V gene encodes CDR1 LNHNV and CDR2 YYDKDF (reference sequence). The J gene is TRBJ2-1, the V gene TRBV15, with 10 bases fitting TRBD1. This sequence originates from a man in his forties or fifties with active or convalescent COVID-19. The sample taken for sequencing was peripheral blood. The CDR3 region has the DNA TGTGCCACCAGCAGCCGGGACAGGGGATTCCATGAGCAGTTCTTC. Its translation: CATSSRDRGFHEQFF.